The present entry profiles one T cell receptor beta chain with its context. Antigen unknown. The data derive from a study of cytomegalovirus exposure and HLA in healthy donors. General study findings and limits: Associated with HLA alleles at 0.05 false discovery rate in a later analysis were 17,000 or so TCR beta sequences.

V trimming: 2 bases; J trimming: 6 bases; junction bases outside the gene matches: 6. The germline CDR1 and CDR2 sequences are SGHRS and YFSETQ. This CDR3 contains 15 residues. It was with 60 Vbeta and 13 Jbeta primers that the PCR ran. TCRdb's table, derived via immunoSEQ multiplex PCR, lists solely in-frame clones and lacks some. Of under 250,000 clones in the sample, around four fifths were seen once. Sequencing input: PBMCs. This TCR was recovered from a male donor in good health and CMV-seronegative. The chain uses TRBV5-1 and TRBJ2-1; 9 bases map to TRBD2. CDR3 DNA: TGCGCCAGCAGCTTAGCGGGAGGTGGGGGCAATGAGCAGTTCTTC. This sequence encodes CASSLAGGGGNEQFF.